What follows are 22 T cell receptor beta chains derived from one specimen sequenced in a study of cytomegalovirus exposure and HLA in healthy donors. This table comes from immunoSEQ multiplex PCR, and its TCRdb copy is limited to in-frame clones, with some not included. This sample has under 140,000 clones, with around 87% found just once. Sequencing input: PBMCs. These receptors all stem from a woman aged 25 to 39 in good health and CMV-seropositive.

This rearrangement joins TRBV7-2 to TRBJ2-2; TRBD2 might be the D (6 bases). The CDR3 covers 16 residues. Per the germline V gene, CDR1 is SGHTA and CDR2 is FQGNSA. V was trimmed by 2 bases and J by 0 bases, leaving 10 bases between them. CDR3 sequence: CASSLLRGANTGELFF. CDR3 DNA sequence: TGTGCCAGCAGCTTATTGCGGGGAGCGAACACCGGGGAGCTGTTTTTT.

This rearrangement joins TRBV5-4 to TRBJ2-1; TRBD2 matches 9 bases. CDR3 length: 14 amino acids. Germline lookup yields CDR1 SGHNT and CDR2 YYREEE (reference sequence). V was pared by 1 base and J by 8 bases, with 4 bases of the junction left unmatched. The CDR3 reads CASSLPAGGHEQFF. DNA of the CDR3: TGTGCCAGCAGCTTGCCAGCGGGGGGCCATGAGCAGTTCTTC.

The chain employs TRBV6-6 and TRBJ1-2; the D gene is possibly TRBD1 (6 bases). V was shortened by 1 base and J by 0 bases, with 9 bases between the two germline ends. Germline CDR1 is MNHNY and CDR2 is SVGAGI (reference sequence). This CDR3 is 15 amino acids long. The CDR3 reads CASSYWTDANYGYTF. CDR3 DNA sequence: TGTGCCAGCAGTTACTGGACAGACGCTAACTATGGCTACACCTTC.

The chain links TRBV2 to TRBJ2-3, with TRBD2 matching 8 bases. The CDR3 sequence is 16 residues long. Germline V lookup: CDR1 SNHLY, CDR2 FYNNEI. J was trimmed by 7 bases and V by 6 bases; bases with no gene match: 15. The CDR3 nucleotides read TGTGCCAGCAGGTCCCCGGGACTAGGGATAGGGAATACGCAGTATTTT. Its translation is CASRSPGLGIGNTQYF. Full variable domain (rest looked up from reference TRBV2 and TRBJ2-3): EPEVTQTPSHQVTQMGQEVILRCVPISNHLYFYWYRQILGQKVEFLVSFYNNEISEKSEIFDDQFSVERPDGSNFTLKIRSTKLEDSAMYFCASRSPGLGIGNTQYFGPGTRLTVL.

CDR3 sequence: CASSEKLGEGGETQYF. CDR3 sequence (DNA): TGTGCCAGCAGTGAAAAACTTGGGGAGGGAGGGGAGACCCAGTACTTC. This chain joins TRBV6-1 and TRBJ2-5; 7 bases agree with TRBD2. Germline assignment: CDR1 MNHNS and CDR2 SASEGT. V was pared by 2 bases and J by 5 bases, with 11 bases of the junction left unmatched. CDR3 length: 16 residues.

The CDR3 nucleotides read TGTGCCAGCAGGCCGGGACTAGTGGCTATTGAGCAGTTCTTC. Translation: CASRPGLVAIEQFF. V is TRBV28 and J is TRBJ2-1, with 8 positions matching TRBD2. The CDR3 is 14 amino acids. Germline V gives CDR1 MDHEN, CDR2 SYDVKM. V lost 6 bases and J lost 9; bases outside the gene matches: 10.

The chain carries TRBV4-2 and TRBJ1-5, with D possibly TRBD1 on 5 matching bases. This CDR3 has 15 residues. The germline V and J ends were trimmed by 1 base and 6 bases, with 13 bases remaining between them. From germline, CDR1 is LGHNA and CDR2 YNFKEQ. For the CDR3, the DNA is TGTGCCAGCAGCCAAGCTCGGGGGGGAGGTCAGCCCCAGCATTTT. This encodes CASSQARGGGQPQHF.

This rearrangement joins TRBV19 to TRBJ2-2; possibly TRBD2 for D (7 bases). V lost 4 bases to trimming and J lost 1 base, with 16 bases between them. The CDR3 covers 17 residues. Germline-derived CDR1 and CDR2 are LNHDA and SQIVND (reference sequence). DNA for the CDR3: TGTGCCAGTAGTAATCCGGCGGGGGCGATGAACACCGGGGAGCTGTTTTTT. Translating it yields CASSNPAGAMNTGELFF.

This chain links TRBV7-2 with TRBJ2-7, with D unresolved. Trimming removed 1 base at V and 4 bases at J, with 8 bases between. The germline CDR1 and CDR2 sequences are SGHTA and FQGNSA. The CDR3 has 13 residues. CDR3 DNA: TGTGCCAGCAGCTTAGATGCGGATTACGAGCAGTACTTC. This translates into CASSLDADYEQYF.

The chain has TRBV4-1 and TRBJ2-7; perhaps TRBD1 as D (7 bases). CDR1 is MGHRA and CDR2 is YSYEKL in the germline V gene. This CDR3 is built from 16 residues. V lost 1 base to trimming and J lost 0 bases, with 13 bases between them. The CDR3 sequence: CASSQAAQGGSYEQYF. CDR3 coding DNA: TGCGCCAGCAGCCAAGCGGCCCAGGGGGGCTCCTACGAGCAGTACTTC.

The gene calls are TRBV7-2 and TRBJ1-1, with D unclear. V was shortened by 8 bases and J by 8 bases, with 18 bases between the two germline ends. Germline CDR1 is SGHTA and CDR2 is FQGNSA. The CDR3 has 13 residues. The CDR3 DNA sequence: TGTGCCAGCCGTCGAATTCGCGGGTCGGAAGCTTTCTTT. It encodes CASRRIRGSEAFF. Complete variable domain (other parts from reference TRBV7-2 and TRBJ1-1): GAGVSQSPSNKVTEKGKDVELRCDPISGHTALYWYRQSLGQGLEFLIYFQGNSAPDKSGLPSDRFSAERTGGSVSTLTIQRTQQEDSAVYLCASRRIRGSEAFFGQGTRLTVV.

This clone was observed a handful of times. This chain links TRBV2 with TRBJ1-2, with a weak D call TRBD1 (6 bases). This CDR3 has 13 residues. Germline V gene data show CDR1 as SNHLY and CDR2 as FYNNEI. The V and J ends lost 7 bases and 4 bases respectively, with 13 bases between them. CDR3 sequence: CASTEAGVYGYTF. CDR3 DNA sequence: TGTGCCAGCACAGAGGCAGGGGTCTATGGCTACACCTTC.

The chain uses TRBV7-2 and TRBJ2-1; 7 nucleotides align to TRBD1. Germline-derived CDR1 and CDR2 are SGHTA and FQGNSA. The CDR3 has 14 residues. V was pared by 1 base and J by 9 bases, with 6 bases of the junction left unmatched. Written as DNA, the CDR3 is TGTGCCAGCAGCTTAGGCTTGGGACAGCTTGAGCAGTTCTTC. Translated, it gives CASSLGLGQLEQFF.

The chain combines TRBV7-3 with TRBJ2-1, with 8 bases matching TRBD2. Looked up from germline, CDR1 is SGHTA and CDR2 is FQGTGA. CDR3 size: 20 residues. After removal of 5 bases from V and 0 bases from J, the junction contained 18 bases not matched to a gene. CDR3 residues: CASSPKPSGGIKSSYNEQFF. CDR3 DNA: TGTGCCAGCAGCCCGAAGCCCAGCGGGGGTATCAAGAGCTCCTACAATGAGCAGTTCTTC.

The chain is built from TRBV28 and TRBJ2-6, with TRBD2 identical over 12 bases. Germline CDR1 MDHEN, CDR2 SYDVKM. Trimming removed 6 bases from V and 1 base from J; junction bases left unmatched: 7. The CDR3 spans 18 residues. CDR3 protein: CASRETSGSWSGANVLTF. The CDR3 DNA sequence: TGTGCCAGCAGAGAGACTAGCGGGAGTTGGTCTGGGGCCAACGTCCTGACTTTC.

The rearrangement joins TRBV4-2 to TRBJ2-1, with 11 bases lining up with TRBD2. V dropped 1 base and J dropped 9; count of bases not matched to a gene: 5. CDR1 LGHNA and CDR2 YNFKEQ come from the germline V gene. The CDR3 totals 15 residues. The CDR3 nucleotides read TGTGCCAGCAGCCAAGTAGCGCTAGCGGGGGGTGAGCAGTTCTTC. As protein: CASSQVALAGGEQFF.

The chain combines TRBV6-6 with TRBJ2-2; no reliable D call. V lost 6 bases and J 2 bases, leaving 10 bases between the germline ends. Looked up from germline, CDR1 is MNHNY and CDR2 is SVGAGI (reference sequence). This CDR3 comprises 14 residues. The CDR3 region is CASSINSNTGELFF. DNA of the CDR3: TGTGCCAGCAGCATAAATAGTAACACCGGGGAGCTGTTTTTT.

The V call is TRBV2, the J call TRBJ2-7; a possible D gene is TRBD1 (5 bases). Trimming took off 7 bases at V and 3 bases at J, with 10 bases between the two ends. Germline values: CDR1 SNHLY, CDR2 FYNNEI. The CDR3 is 12 residues long. For the CDR3, the DNA is TGTGCCAGCAAGGCCAGGGACTACGAGCAGTACTTC. It specifies CASKARDYEQYF.

The chain is built from TRBV27 and TRBJ1-6, with D possibly matching TRBD1 (5 bases). This CDR3 has 17 amino acids. Trimming cost V 3 bases and J 3 bases, with 15 bases left between them. Germline CDR1 reads MNHEY; CDR2 reads SMNVEV (reference sequence). The CDR3: CASSFLPQGSYNSPLHF. CDR3 nucleotides: TGTGCCAGCAGTTTTCTCCCTCAGGGTAGCTATAATTCACCCCTCCACTTT.

In this sample, this clone turned up a few times. The genes are TRBV19 and TRBJ1-1; 7 bases align to TRBD1. Trimming took 7 bases from V and 8 from J; bases not matched to a gene: 16. Germline V gene lookup returns CDR1 LNHDA and CDR2 SQIVND (reference sequence). The CDR3 is made up of 15 amino acids. The CDR3 nucleotides are TGTGCCAGTACTAGTACCTGGTCGAGAGGGGGCGAAGCTTTCTTT. Residues: CASTSTWSRGGEAFF.

V is TRBV27 and J is TRBJ1-1; 7 nucleotides agree with TRBD1. With 6 bases clipped from V and 10 bases from J, the junction kept 11 bases outside the gene matches. The length of the CDR3 is 13 residues. Germline V gene sequence: CDR1 MNHEY, CDR2 SMNVEV (reference sequence). CDR3 sequence reads: CASSPTGARGAFF. CDR3 nucleotides: TGTGCCAGCAGCCCTACAGGGGCCCGAGGAGCTTTCTTT.

This chain uses TRBV23-1 with TRBJ2-5, with 8 bases identical to TRBD2. TRBV23-1 is an open reading frame whose function is uncertain. J lost 5 bases, V lost 3 bases, and 14 bases had no gene match. The CDR3 is made up of 17 amino acids. This CDR3 reads CASSHLRLAGFWETQYF. In DNA, the CDR3 is TGCGCCAGCAGTCACCTCAGGTTAGCGGGGTTTTGGGAGACCCAGTACTTC.